This T cell receptor (beta chain) stems from a study of cytomegalovirus exposure and HLA in healthy donors. The PCR contained 60 Vbeta and 13 Jbeta primers. Authors' analysis steps: Approximately 79 million unique TCR beta chains, approximately 11 million of them shared, were counted by a later analysis. Generated by immunoSEQ multiplex PCR, the TCRdb table keeps only in-frame clones and is missing some. V and J calls and clone size follow that table, whereas D and trimming were derived from the DNA. Here the sample spans 160,000 or so clones, around three quarters being singletons. The CDR3 extends over 14 amino acids. Trimming removed 5 bases at V and 1 base at J, with 11 bases between. CDR1 is SEHNR, CDR2 FQNEAQ, per germline (reference sequence). The donors comprised healthy bone marrow donors. Study-wide findings and caveats: TCR beta sequences numbering under 20,000 were associated with HLA alleles at 0.05 false discovery rate in a later analysis.

Comment on this clone: Its antigen is undetermined.

The chain employs TRBV7-9 and TRBJ2-5; D possibly corresponds to TRBD2 (6 bases). Sequencing was carried out using PBMCs. The source of this sequence is a man in his forties in good health and CMV-seronegative. CDR3 sequence (DNA): TGTGCCAGCAGCCTGGACTACCTCCAAGAGACCCAGTACTTC. Translation: CASSLDYLQETQYF.